This T cell receptor (beta chain) comes out of a study of blood T cell repertoires in COVID-19 (dated by TCRdb to the early 2020s). Background on the whole study: Collaborator samples came from the United States, Italy and Spain and covered acute and convalescent phases of COVID-19. The material from the prospective study consisted of cDNA or gDNA derived from T cells, B-cell-depleted T cells, or PBMCs. The dataset comprised deeply sampled blood TCRbeta repertoires from subjects exposed to, actively infected with, or recovered from COVID-19. The repertoires were released in a freely available public database intended as a resource for research on the immune response to SARS-CoV-2. The samples were drawn from two sources: the first 160 participants of the ongoing ImmuneRACE study, and 1,000 to 1,500 subjects contributed by 6 global collaborators. A de-identified subject ID, COVID-19 status, age in years and sex were almost always included in the sample metadata. Where HLA class I and class II types were available, the types were taken from metadata supplied by the sample provider, not from assay-based typing.

General conclusions and limits of the study: The quantity of clinical and demographic metadata differed by source and by participant and was supplied without curation.

This clone was observed a handful of times. Its specific antigen is unknown. No base quality values were provided; no much bigger clone lies one nucleotide off. Participants in the prospective study were enrolled through a virtual design, were aged 18 to 89 years, and lived in 24 United States geographic areas. To assign participants to cohorts, the prospective study relied on clinical history that participants themselves reported in a screening survey and a study questionnaire. Exposed participants had been in contact with someone with a PCR-confirmed or clinician-diagnosed COVID-19 case within 2 weeks of study entry. In the prospective study, whole blood, serum and a nasopharyngeal or oropharyngeal swab were collected from each participant by mobile phlebotomists. Prospective study participants could optionally give additional blood draws and questionnaires over an approximately two-month period. Before DNA extraction, blood samples from the prospective study were shipped at room temperature or frozen.

The immunoSEQ Assay, a bias-controlled multiplex PCR, was used to amplify TCRbeta CDR3 regions from genomic DNA. As for how the authors treated the data: Within the assay, amplification of reference gene primers was used to estimate how many nucleated cells each sample contained. To quantify the absolute abundance of each unique TCRbeta CDR3 rearrangement, sequence reads were collapsed and filtered. For each sample, productive Simpson clonality was calculated by taking the square root of Simpson's diversity index across productive rearrangements. Not all clones reach the TCRdb copy of this immuneACCESS table, which keeps in-frame sequences only. Checked studies attribute under half of the gap to unresolved V genes and leave the rest unexplained. From that table come the V and J calls and clone size; the DNA was used to work out D and trimming. For this sample the table gives 430,000 or so clones, of which around nine tenths were detected only once. About 1.5% of the sample rests with the top ten.

The source of this sequence is a woman aged 18-29 years who had been exposed to COVID-19. The sequencing sample was made of PBMCs or T cells enriched from blood (not recorded which).

In nucleotide form, the sequence is TGTGCCAGCAGTCCCGGGTGGCAGGGTGAGACAGGAAACACCATATATTTT. This is translated as CASSPGWQGETGNTIYF. Here the chain combines TRBV28 and TRBJ1-3; the D gene is perhaps TRBD1, from 5 matching bases. The junction shows trimming of 5 bases on V and 4 bases on J, plus 21 bases between the germline ends. CDR1 and CDR2 are drawn from the germline V gene: MDHEN, SYDVKM. There are 17 amino acids in the CDR3, from cysteine to phenylalanine inclusive. CDR3 DNA only is kept here, 51 bases in frame from base 1.